The 18 T cell receptor beta chains presented below share a single source sample, sequenced in a study of cytomegalovirus exposure and HLA in healthy donors. It was with 60 Vbeta and 13 Jbeta primers that the PCR ran. The data were produced by immunoSEQ multiplex PCR, yet TCRdb's version contains in-frame clones alone and is incomplete. Its table records about 67,000 clones. The material sequenced was PBMCs. The receptors stem from a man aged 30 to 39 in good health and CMV-seropositive.

The chain carries TRBV18 and TRBJ2-3; 8 bases map to TRBD1. The CDR3 has 17 amino acids. The V gene end was trimmed by 4 bases and the J gene end by 4 bases; junction bases not matched to a gene: 13. Germline CDR1 and CDR2: KGHSH and LQKENI. CDR3 in amino acids: CASSLLGTGSQSDTQYF. CDR3 DNA: TGTGCCAGCTCACTTTTAGGGACAGGATCTCAGTCAGATACGCAGTATTTT. Together with reference TRBV18 and TRBJ2-3, the CDR3 gives the full variable domain: NAGVMQNPRHLVRRRGQEARLRCSPMKGHSHVYWYRQLPEEGLKFMVYLQKENIIDESGMPKERFSAEFPKEGPSILRIQQVVRGDSAAYFCASSLLGTGSQSDTQYFGPGTRLTVL.

The V gene is TRBV5-1, the J gene TRBJ1-1, with D tentatively TRBD1 (6 bases). V lost 3 bases and J 0 bases, leaving 12 bases between the germline ends. This CDR3 is 15 amino acids long. CDR1 and CDR2 from the germline V gene are SGHRS and YFSETQ. The CDR3 DNA is TGCGCCAGCAGCTCCACAGGGAACATGAACACTGAAGCTTTCTTT. Encoded protein: CASSSTGNMNTEAFF.

This chain joins TRBV7-2 and TRBJ2-1, with 15 bases identical to TRBD2. V trimming: 1 base; J trimming: 8 bases; junction bases outside the gene matches: 3. This CDR3 has 16 amino acids. Germline CDR1 is SGHTA and CDR2 is FQGNSA. The CDR3 protein is CASSLGTSGRDYEQFF. DNA of the CDR3: TGTGCCAGCAGCTTAGGGACTAGCGGGAGGGATTATGAGCAGTTCTTC.

The chain couples TRBV9 to TRBJ1-1, with a tentative D call TRBD1 (6 bases). Trimming stripped 7 bases from V and 5 bases from J, with 15 bases between. Germline values: CDR1 SGDLS, CDR2 YYNGEE. CDR3 length: 13 amino acids. The CDR3 spells CASSREGTTEAFF. The CDR3 coding sequence is TGTGCCAGCTCCCGGGAGGGGACAACTGAAGCTTTCTTT.

The chain joins TRBV30 to TRBJ2-3, with 10 bases that match TRBD2. The CDR3 runs 12 residues. Germline V gene lookup returns CDR1 GTSNPN and CDR2 SVGIG (reference sequence). The trim removed 4 bases at V and 5 bases at J, leaving 0 bases unmatched. CDR3 DNA: TGTGCCTGGACTAGCGGGAGAGATACGCAGTATTTT. It yields the protein CAWTSGRDTQYF.

This chain links TRBV19 with TRBJ2-7, with 11 positions matching TRBD2. Germline CDR1 is LNHDA and CDR2 is SQIVND (reference sequence). The CDR3 consists of 14 residues. V shed 2 bases, J shed 7 bases, and the junction held 4 bases outside the gene matches. The CDR3: CASSIWLAGGEQYF. CDR3 sequence (DNA): TGTGCCAGTAGTATATGGCTAGCGGGAGGAGAGCAGTACTTC.

V usage is TRBV29-1 and J usage is TRBJ2-2; unclear D gene. The germline V gene encodes CDR1 SQVTM and CDR2 ANQGSEA. V lost 4 bases and J 0 bases, leaving 6 bases between the germline ends. The CDR3 runs to 13 residues. CDR3 in amino acids: CSVGQTNTGELFF. The CDR3, as DNA: TGCAGCGTTGGACAAACGAACACCGGGGAGCTGTTTTTT.

The CDR3: CASKKTRTGSETQYF. For the CDR3, the DNA is TGTGCCAGCAAGAAGACCCGGACAGGGAGCGAGACCCAGTACTTC. This sequence joins TRBV6-5 and TRBJ2-5; TRBD1 aligns across 8 bases. CDR1 and CDR2 from the germline V gene are MNHEY and SVGAGI. V was pared by 7 bases and J by 5 bases, with 12 bases of the junction left unmatched. The CDR3 totals 15 residues.

This rearrangement joins TRBV7-6 to TRBJ2-7, with 11 bases lining up with TRBD2. The germline gives CDR1 SGHVS, CDR2 FNYEAQ. CDR3 length equals 16 residues. The V and J ends lost 0 bases and 5 bases, in that order; junction bases with no gene match: 6. The CDR3 DNA reads TGTGCCAGCAGCTTAGCCTCACTAGCGGGGGACCACGAGCAGTACTTC. It encodes CASSLASLAGDHEQYF.

The chain has TRBV19 and TRBJ2-1; 8 nucleotides line up with TRBD1. The CDR3 contains 12 residues. V lost 7 bases and J lost 6; bases outside the gene matches: 2. Germline V gene sequence: CDR1 LNHDA, CDR2 SQIVND (reference sequence). CDR3 sequence reads: CASKTGGNEQFF. DNA of the CDR3: TGTGCCAGTAAAACAGGGGGCAATGAGCAGTTCTTC.

This chain links TRBV11-2 with TRBJ2-5; 9 bases agree with TRBD1. The germline CDR1 and CDR2 sequences are SGHAT and FQNNGV. The length of the CDR3 is 15 residues. The V and J ends lost 3 bases and 5 bases, in that order; junction bases with no gene match: 7. The CDR3 loop is CASSFDGTGFETQYF. The DNA of the CDR3 is TGTGCCAGCAGCTTTGACGGGACAGGGTTTGAGACCCAGTACTTC.

The V and J genes are TRBV30 and TRBJ2-7; 14 nucleotides align to TRBD2. CDR1 and CDR2 from the germline V gene are GTSNPN and SVGIG (reference sequence). V gave up 0 bases and J gave up 6 bases; unmatched junction bases: 4. CDR3 length: 15 residues. CDR3 sequence reads: CAWSVGLAGVAEQYF. The CDR3 coding sequence is TGTGCCTGGAGTGTGGGACTAGCGGGAGTCGCCGAGCAGTACTTC.

This chain links TRBV28 with TRBJ1-2; D remains ambiguous. The CDR3 spans 14 residues. The V and J ends lost 6 bases and 5 bases respectively, with 16 bases between them. Germline V gene lookup returns CDR1 MDHEN and CDR2 SYDVKM. CDR3 sequence reads: CASSQYEVRYGYTF. The CDR3 DNA reads TGTGCCAGCAGCCAGTATGAGGTTCGTTATGGCTACACCTTC.

The rearrangement joins TRBV30 to TRBJ1-6, with 7 bases matching TRBD1. Germline CDR1 is GTSNPN and CDR2 is SVGIG (reference sequence). The CDR3 length is 17 residues. V gave up 1 base and J gave up 9 bases; unmatched junction bases: 15. The CDR3 nucleotides are TGTGCCTGGAGTGGGCTCCGGGGACAGCTAACAGGTTCACCCCTCCACTTT. Amino acids: CAWSGLRGQLTGSPLHF.

The J gene is TRBJ2-7, the V gene TRBV5-1; tentatively, D is TRBD2 (5 bases). This CDR3 comprises 11 residues. CDR1 and CDR2 (germline): SGHRS, YFSETQ. V shed 4 bases and J shed 4 bases, with 6 bases lying between them. This CDR3 reads CASSRGYEQYF. In DNA form, the CDR3 reads TGCGCCAGCAGCCGAGGGTACGAGCAGTACTTC.

The chain couples TRBV10-3 to TRBJ1-4, with 7 bases lining up with TRBD1. The J segment lost 7 bases and the V segment lost 0 bases, leaving 5 bases of the junction unmatched. CDR3 length equals 15 residues. Germline assignment: CDR1 ENHRY and CDR2 SYGVKD. CDR3 nucleotide sequence: TGTGCCATCAGTGAGTCTCTCGGGACAGCTGAAAAACTGTTTTTT. Protein product: CAISESLGTAEKLFF.

The chain is built from TRBV30 and TRBJ1-6; D is unclear. The CDR3 covers 18 residues. CDR1 and CDR2 (germline): GTSNPN, SVGIG (reference sequence). V was clipped by 2 bases and J by 0 bases, with 17 bases between them. In DNA, the CDR3 is TGTGCCTGGAGTATATGGCGGACTACTATCTCCTATAATTCACCCCTCCACTTT. It is translated as CAWSIWRTTISYNSPLHF.

The rearrangement links TRBV6-5 to TRBJ1-3, with 10 bases fitting TRBD1. This CDR3 has 15 amino acids. J lost 6 bases, V lost 1 base, and 3 bases had no gene match. Looked up from germline, CDR1 is MNHEY and CDR2 is SVGAGI. DNA for the CDR3: TGTGCCAGCAGTTACTGGGACAGGGGAGAAAACACCATATATTTT. Its translation is CASSYWDRGENTIYF.